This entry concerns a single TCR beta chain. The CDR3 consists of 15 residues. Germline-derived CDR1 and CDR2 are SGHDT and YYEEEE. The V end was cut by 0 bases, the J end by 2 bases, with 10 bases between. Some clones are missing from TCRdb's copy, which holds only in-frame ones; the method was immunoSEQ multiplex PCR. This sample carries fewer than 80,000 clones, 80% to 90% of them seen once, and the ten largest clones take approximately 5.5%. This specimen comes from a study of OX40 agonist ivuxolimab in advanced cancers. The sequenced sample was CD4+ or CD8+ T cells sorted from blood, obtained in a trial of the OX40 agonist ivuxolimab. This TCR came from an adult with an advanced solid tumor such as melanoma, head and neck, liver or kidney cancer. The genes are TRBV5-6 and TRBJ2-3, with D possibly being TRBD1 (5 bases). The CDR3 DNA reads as TGTGCCAGCAGCTTGGGACAGATCCTCACAGATACGCAGTATTTT. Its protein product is CASSLGQILTDTQYF.